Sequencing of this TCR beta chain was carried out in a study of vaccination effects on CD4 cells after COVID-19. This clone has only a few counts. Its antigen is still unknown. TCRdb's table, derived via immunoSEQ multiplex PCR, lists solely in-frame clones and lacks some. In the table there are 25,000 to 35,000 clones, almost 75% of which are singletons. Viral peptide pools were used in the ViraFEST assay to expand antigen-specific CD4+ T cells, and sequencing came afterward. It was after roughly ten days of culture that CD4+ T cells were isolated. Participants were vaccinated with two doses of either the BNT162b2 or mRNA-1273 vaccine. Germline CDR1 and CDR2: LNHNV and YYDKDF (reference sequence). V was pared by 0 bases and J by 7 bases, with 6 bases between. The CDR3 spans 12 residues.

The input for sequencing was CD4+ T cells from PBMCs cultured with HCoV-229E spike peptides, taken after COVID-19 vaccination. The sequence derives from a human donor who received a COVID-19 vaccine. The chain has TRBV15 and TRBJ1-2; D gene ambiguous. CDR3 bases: TGTGCCACCAGCAGAGATCTCTCTGGCTACACCTTC. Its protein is CATSRDLSGYTF. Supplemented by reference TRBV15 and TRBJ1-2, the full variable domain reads DAMVIQNPRYQVTQFGKPVTLSCSQTLNHNVMYWYQQKSSQAPKLLFHYYDKDFNNEADTPDNFQSRRPNTSFCFLDIRSPGLGDTAMYLCATSRDLSGYTFGSGTRLTVV.